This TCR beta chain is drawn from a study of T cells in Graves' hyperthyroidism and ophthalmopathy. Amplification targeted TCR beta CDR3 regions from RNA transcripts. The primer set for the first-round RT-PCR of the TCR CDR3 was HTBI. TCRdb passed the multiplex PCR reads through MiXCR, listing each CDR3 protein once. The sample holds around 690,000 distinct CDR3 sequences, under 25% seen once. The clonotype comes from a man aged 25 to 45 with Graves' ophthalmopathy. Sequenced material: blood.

CDR3 DNA sequence: TGTGCCAGTAGTATAGAAGGGAGAGGCCAGCCCCAGCATTTT. Translated, it gives CASSIEGRGQPQHF. V is TRBV19 and J is TRBJ1-5; D ambiguous. The CDR3 is made up of 14 amino acids. The V and J ends lost 0 bases and 7 bases respectively, with 10 bases between them. The germline V gene has CDR1 LNHDA and CDR2 SQIVND (reference sequence). Full variable domain (remainder filled in from reference TRBV19 and TRBJ1-5): DGGITQSPKYLFRKEGQNVTLSCEQNLNHDAMYWYRQDPGQGLRLIYYSQIVNDFQKGDIAEGYSVSREKKESFPLTVTSAQKNPTAFYLCASSIEGRGQPQHFGDGTRLSIL.